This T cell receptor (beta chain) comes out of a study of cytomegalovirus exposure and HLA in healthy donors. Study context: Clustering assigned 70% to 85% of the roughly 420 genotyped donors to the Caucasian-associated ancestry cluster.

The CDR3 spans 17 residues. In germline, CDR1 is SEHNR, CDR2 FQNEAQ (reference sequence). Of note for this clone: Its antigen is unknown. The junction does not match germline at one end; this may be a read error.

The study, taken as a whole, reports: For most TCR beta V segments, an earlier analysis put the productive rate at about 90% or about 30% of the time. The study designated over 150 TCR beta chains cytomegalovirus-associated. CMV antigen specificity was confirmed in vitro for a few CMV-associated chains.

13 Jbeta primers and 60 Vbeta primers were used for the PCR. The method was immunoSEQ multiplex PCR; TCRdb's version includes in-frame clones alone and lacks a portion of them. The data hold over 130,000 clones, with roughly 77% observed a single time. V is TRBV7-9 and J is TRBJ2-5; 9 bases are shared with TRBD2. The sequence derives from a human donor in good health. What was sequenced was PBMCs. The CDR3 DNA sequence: TGTTCCAGCAGCTTAGGGGTAGCGGGGGCTGAGTCTGAGACCCAGTACTTC. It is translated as CSSSLGVAGAESETQYF.